A selection of T cell receptor beta chains follows, all from one sample in a study of blood T cell repertoires in COVID-19. The protocol was immunoSEQ multiplex PCR, while the TCRdb copy is restricted to in-frame clones and leaves out a portion. Altogether 150,000 to 200,000 clones are present, roughly 80% being singletons, with the ten largest covering 6.5% to 9.5%. Material for sequencing was peripheral blood. These receptors were taken from a woman older than 75 with COVID-19, enrolled during active disease. Both conserved end residues are part of each CDR3. D genes are given only for firm matches. The size of a clone is reported for some rows only, either as once, few or many, or as a class for expanded clones.

>TRBV18|TRBJ1-1|-|-
CASSPPTGGRTEAFF
TGTGCCAGCTCACCCCCCACGGGGGGTCGGACTGAAGCTTTCTTT
>TRBV3-1/TRBV3-2|TRBJ1-1|-|-
CASSHLRGNTEAFF
TGTGCCAGCAGCCATTTAAGGGGGAACACTGAAGCTTTCTTT
>TRBV5-3|TRBJ2-6|TRBD2|-
CATSGNRASGANVLTF
TGTGCCACTAGCGGGAACCGTGCCTCTGGGGCCAACGTCCTGACTTTC
>TRBV6-5|TRBJ1-3|-|-
CATTRDNENTIYF
TGTGCCACCACCCGGGACAACGAAAACACCATATATTTT
>TRBV7-9|TRBJ2-5|TRBD1|-
CASSPGQEYQETQYF
TGTGCCAGCAGCCCGGGACAGGAGTACCAAGAGACCCAGTACTTC
>TRBV2|TRBJ2-4|TRBD2|-
CASSPLAGVGKNIQYF
TGTGCCAGCAGTCCTTTAGCGGGGGTGGGCAAAAACATTCAGTACTTC
>TRBV28|TRBJ1-2|-|-
CASSPPVGGYTF
TGTGCCAGCAGCCCTCCGGTCGGGGGCTACACCTTC
>TRBV29-1|TRBJ1-2|TRBD1|-
CSVDAADRGDYGYTF
TGCAGCGTTGACGCCGCAGACAGGGGCGACTATGGCTACACCTTC
>TRBV13|TRBJ1-2|TRBD1|-
CASREIGQVNYGYTF
TGTGCCAGCAGAGAAATCGGACAGGTAAACTATGGCTACACCTTC
>TRBV3-1/TRBV3-2|TRBJ1-1|-|once
CASSQELNTEAFF
TGTGCCAGCAGCCAGGAGTTGAACACTGAAGCTTTCTTT
>TRBV5-8|TRBJ2-7|-|-
CASSDQGTRGEQYF
TGTGCCAGCAGCGACCAGGGGACCCGGGGCGAGCAGTACTTC
>TRBV7-2|TRBJ2-1|-|-
CASSSGGLANEQFF
TGTGCCAGCAGCTCCGGTGGCCTAGCCAATGAGCAGTTCTTC
>TRBV5-1|TRBJ1-1|-|-
CASSPYGQQNTEAFF
TGCGCCAGCAGCCCGTACGGACAGCAGAACACTGAAGCTTTCTTT
>TRBV10-3|TRBJ2-2|-|-
CAISNTGPDTGELFF
TGTGCCATCAGTAACACAGGGCCGGACACCGGGGAGCTGTTTTTT
>TRBV21-1|TRBJ1-2|-|-
CASSKNTPGGDGYTF
TGTGCCAGCAGCAAAAACACCCCCGGAGGGGATGGCTACACCTTC
>TRBV19|TRBJ2-7|-|-
CASTPRDRNSYEQYF
TGTGCCAGTACTCCCCGAGACAGGAACTCCTACGAGCAGTACTTC
>TRBV7-9|TRBJ2-6|TRBD2|-
CASRPGLAVSGANVLTF
TGTGCCAGCAGGCCGGGACTAGCCGTCTCTGGGGCCAACGTCCTGACTTTC
>TRBV5-1|TRBJ2-3|TRBD2|-
CASSLDTSGGGDTQYF
TGCGCCAGCAGCTTGGATACTAGCGGGGGCGGCGATACGCAGTATTTT
>TRBV4-1|TRBJ2-3|TRBD1|-
CASSQTPGTGSTDTQYF
TGCGCCAGCAGCCAAACACCCGGGACAGGGTCCACAGATACGCAGTATTTT
>TRBV5-1|TRBJ2-1|TRBD2|-
CASRRTSGVEEQFF
TGCGCCAGCCGACGGACTAGCGGGGTAGAAGAGCAGTTCTTC
>TRBV9|TRBJ2-1|TRBD2|-
CASTRGGGYNEQFF
TGTGCCAGCACCCGTGGCGGGGGCTACAATGAGCAGTTCTTC
>TRBV6-5|TRBJ1-1|-|-
CASATGGRGTEAFF
TGTGCCAGCGCAACCGGGGGTCGAGGGACTGAAGCTTTCTTT
>TRBV18|TRBJ1-3|TRBD1|-
CASSPGTGNSAGNTIYF
TGTGCCAGCTCACCAGGGACAGGGAATAGCGCTGGAAACACCATATATTTT
>TRBV29-1|TRBJ1-2|-|many
CSVVDSDTGYTF
TGCAGCGTCGTGGACAGTGACACTGGCTACACCTTC
>TRBV6-6|TRBJ1-2|TRBD1|-
CASREQGLVYGYTF
TGTGCCAGCAGGGAACAGGGGCTGGTCTATGGCTACACCTTC
>TRBV4-1|TRBJ2-3|-|once
CASSAPPGKSLFGTQYF
TGCGCCAGCAGCGCGCCTCCAGGCAAAAGCCTCTTCGGTACGCAGTATTTT
>TRBV7-2|TRBJ1-5|-|-
CASSSQGGDQPQHF
TGTGCCAGCAGCTCTCAGGGCGGGGATCAGCCCCAGCATTTT
>TRBV5-4|TRBJ1-1|TRBD1|-
CASSLGARTGDTEAFF
TGTGCCAGCAGCTTGGGGGCAAGGACAGGGGACACTGAAGCTTTCTTT
>TRBV6-4|TRBJ2-1|TRBD1|-
CASRGQGAPYNEQFF
TGTGCCAGCAGGGGACAGGGGGCCCCCTACAATGAGCAGTTCTTC
>TRBV13|TRBJ2-1|-|-
CASSSSRQGAANEQFF
TGTGCCAGCAGTTCATCCCGGCAGGGTGCCGCCAATGAGCAGTTCTTC
>TRBV2|TRBJ1-2|-|-
CASGEDTYYVSTF
TGTGCAAGCGGGGAGGATACCTATTATGTAAGCACCTTC
>TRBV5-1|TRBJ1-4|-|-
CASSLSTGLANEKLFF
TGCGCCAGCAGCTTGTCCACAGGGTTGGCTAATGAAAAACTGTTTTTT
>TRBV9|TRBJ1-6|-|-
CASSGQSGNSPLHF
TGTGCCAGCAGCGGACAAAGTGGCAATTCACCCCTCCACTTT
>TRBV3-1/TRBV3-2|TRBJ2-1|TRBD2|-
CASSPQGTSGPYNEQFF
TGTGCCAGCAGCCCACAAGGGACTAGCGGGCCCTACAATGAGCAGTTCTTC
>TRBV6-2/TRBV6-3|TRBJ2-7|-|-
CASSYTGRGIYEQYF
TGTGCCAGCAGTTACACCGGCAGGGGTATCTACGAGCAGTACTTC
>TRBV6-6|TRBJ2-1|TRBD1|-
CASTDRVDEQFF
TGTGCCAGCACCGACAGGGTGGATGAGCAGTTCTTC
>TRBV12-3/TRBV12-4|TRBJ1-5|-|-
CASRVGELDPQHF
TGTGCCAGCAGAGTTGGGGAGCTCGACCCCCAGCATTTT
>TRBV27|TRBJ1-5|TRBD1|-
CASSQTGSGNQPQHF
TGTGCCAGCAGCCAGACAGGGTCAGGAAATCAGCCCCAGCATTTT
>TRBV5-5|TRBJ1-5|TRBD1|-
CASSLAGQGLWGQPQHF
TGTGCCAGCAGCTTGGCAGGACAGGGGCTCTGGGGTCAGCCCCAGCATTTT
>TRBV7-2|TRBJ2-2|-|-
CASSLTGRTGELFF
TGTGCCAGCAGCTTGACAGGGAGGACCGGGGAGCTGTTTTTT
>TRBV4-1|TRBJ1-4|-|once
CASSPAGGATNEKLFF
TGCGCCAGCAGCCCGGCGGGAGGGGCAACTAATGAAAAACTGTTTTTT
>TRBV13|TRBJ1-2|-|-
CASSMGGLTNYGYTF
TGTGCCAGCAGTATGGGGGGGCTTACTAACTATGGCTACACCTTC
>TRBV19|TRBJ2-7|TRBD1|-
CASSRGPSYEQYF
TGTGCCAGTTCCAGGGGGCCCTCCTACGAGCAGTACTTC
>TRBV19|TRBJ1-2|TRBD1|-
CASTLPGTGRNYGYTF
TGTGCCAGTACCTTGCCCGGGACAGGGCGAAACTATGGCTACACCTTC
>TRBV5-4|TRBJ1-6|-|-
CASSQGLSPLHF
TGTGCCAGCAGCCAGGGGCTTTCACCCCTCCACTTT
>TRBV7-7|TRBJ1-6|-|-
CASSLNSAYNSPLHF
TGTGCTAGCAGCTTGAATTCGGCCTATAATTCACCCCTCCACTTT
>TRBV19|TRBJ1-1|-|-
CASSITRNTEAFF
TGTGCCAGTAGTATAACCAGGAACACTGAAGCTTTCTTT
>TRBV2|TRBJ2-1|TRBD2|-
CATKRGAYNEQFF
TGTGCCACGAAGCGGGGCGCCTACAATGAGCAGTTCTTC
>TRBV5-1|TRBJ2-1|TRBD1|-
CASSTLPGQGDEQFF
TGCGCCAGCAGCACTCTTCCGGGACAGGGAGATGAGCAGTTCTTC
>TRBV5-1|TRBJ2-2|-|-
CASIRRDTGELFF
TGCGCCAGCATCAGGCGTGACACCGGGGAGCTGTTTTTT
>TRBV12-3/TRBV12-4|TRBJ1-6|-|-
CASSQTRSALHF
TGTGCCAGCAGCCAAACCCGATCTGCGCTCCACTTT
>TRBV20-1|TRBJ1-2|-|-
CSASLGVNPPYYTF
TGCAGTGCTAGTTTAGGAGTAAACCCCCCCTACTACACCTTC
>TRBV2|TRBJ1-6|-|-
CASSARESYSPLHF
TGTGCCAGCAGTGCTAGAGAGTCCTATTCACCCCTCCACTTT
>TRBV29-1|TRBJ1-1|-|few
CSVALRGALNTEAFF
TGCAGCGTTGCCCTCCGGGGGGCCTTGAACACTGAAGCTTTCTTT
>TRBV2|TRBJ2-1|TRBD1|-
CASSPGGSYNEQFF
TGTGCCAGCAGCCCAGGGGGCTCCTACAATGAGCAGTTCTTC
>TRBV7-2|TRBJ1-5|-|-
CASSLSQLGPASQHF
TGTGCCAGCAGCTTATCCCAACTTGGGCCCGCATCCCAGCATTTT
>TRBV2|TRBJ1-6|-|-
CASSEWAANSPLHF
TGTGCCAGCAGTGAATGGGCAGCAAATTCACCCCTCCACTTT
>TRBV6-5|TRBJ1-1|TRBD1|once
CASSPRTGMAEAFF
TGTGCCAGCAGCCCAAGGACAGGGATGGCTGAAGCTTTCTTT
>TRBV15|TRBJ1-3|TRBD1|-
CATSRDRTSGNTIYF
TGTGCCACCAGCAGGGACAGGACCTCTGGAAACACCATATATTTT